The next 18 T cell receptor beta chains were all read from a single sample in a study of OX40 agonist ivuxolimab in advanced cancers. The table came from immunoSEQ multiplex PCR; TCRdb's copy has only in-frame clones and leaves some out. The sample lists about 46,000 clones, 80% occurring once. The sample here was CD4+ or CD8+ T cells sorted from blood, taken in a trial of the OX40 agonist ivuxolimab. These receptors all stem from an adult with an advanced solid tumor such as melanoma, head and neck, liver or kidney cancer.

The chain uses TRBV30 and TRBJ2-1; 8 nucleotides line up with TRBD2. CDR3 length: 19 amino acids. The germline V gene has CDR1 GTSNPN and CDR2 SVGIG (reference sequence). Germline trimming cut 2 bases from V and 3 bases from J; bases unmatched to any gene: 18. CDR3 amino acids: CAWSSAKGSAGGYYNEQFF. CDR3 DNA: TGTGCCTGGAGTTCCGCCAAGGGGAGTGCGGGAGGCTACTACAATGAGCAGTTCTTC.

The V call is TRBV18, the J call TRBJ1-5, with 10 bases identical to TRBD1. Germline loops: CDR1 KGHSH, CDR2 LQKENI. This CDR3 is built from 15 residues. After removal of 3 bases from V and 3 bases from J, the junction contained 2 bases not matched to a gene. CDR3: CASSPGTGVNQPQHF. The CDR3 bases are TGTGCCAGCTCACCCGGGACAGGGGTCAATCAGCCCCAGCATTTT.

This clone showed up just a few times. This chain uses TRBV27 with TRBJ1-1; tentative D call: TRBD1 (5 bases). The germline CDR1 and CDR2 sequences are MNHEY and SMNVEV (reference sequence). The CDR3 has 16 residues. The V end lost 3 bases, the J end lost 2 bases, and 16 bases lay between the germline ends. This CDR3 is CASSLQGSIGNTEAFF. CDR3 bases: TGTGCCAGCAGTTTGCAGGGCAGTATAGGAAACACTGAAGCTTTCTTT.

The CDR3 DNA sequence: TGTGCCAGCAGTTTGGGGACAGGTGGGTACGAGCAGTACTTC. Translation gives CASSLGTGGYEQYF. This rearrangement joins TRBV28 to TRBJ2-7, with TRBD1 matching over 8 bases. The germline V gene encodes CDR1 MDHEN and CDR2 SYDVKM. The ends lost 3 bases at V and 4 bases at J; junction bases unmatched: 5. The CDR3 extends over 14 amino acids.

The chain has TRBV27 and TRBJ2-4, with D perhaps TRBD1 (7 bases). CDR1 and CDR2 (germline): MNHEY, SMNVEV (reference sequence). The ends were cut back, 2 bases at V and 0 bases at J, with 14 bases in the middle. This CDR3 contains 17 residues. DNA for the CDR3: TGTGCCAGCAGTTTAAGACAGGGAGGTGTAGCCAAAAACATTCAGTACTTC. Translated, it gives CASSLRQGGVAKNIQYF.

The chain employs TRBV4-3 and TRBJ1-2; maybe TRBD1 (6 bases). The germline V gene encodes CDR1 LGHNA and CDR2 YSLEER. V lost 1 base, J lost 5 bases, and 23 bases lay in between. This CDR3 has 18 amino acids. As DNA, the CDR3 is TGCGCCAGCAGCCAAGCACAACCAGGACAGAAGAGGGATTATGGCTACACCTTC. Translating gives CASSQAQPGQKRDYGYTF.

The chain links TRBV7-9 to TRBJ2-1; D is unresolved. With 4 bases removed from V and 12 bases from J, the gap between germline ends came to 16 bases. The germline V gene has CDR1 SEHNR and CDR2 FQNEAQ (reference sequence). The CDR3 runs 13 residues. The CDR3 region is CASSWITASGQFF. CDR3 nucleotide sequence: TGTGCCAGCAGCTGGATTACTGCTAGTGGGCAGTTCTTC.

The rearrangement uses TRBV14 and TRBJ2-1, with 12 nucleotides matching TRBD2. The CDR3 sequence is 21 residues long. V gave up 1 base and J gave up 0 bases; unmatched junction bases: 13. Germline V lookup: CDR1 SGHDN, CDR2 FVKESK. The CDR3 nucleotides read TGTGCCAGCAGCCAAGTACGGGGCCTAGCGGGAGGGGAGCTCTCCTACAATGAGCAGTTCTTC. It is translated as CASSQVRGLAGGELSYNEQFF.

The chain uses TRBV6-5 and TRBJ1-1; 7 bases map to TRBD1. From germline, CDR1 is MNHEY and CDR2 SVGAGI. This CDR3 spans 15 amino acids. With 0 bases clipped from V and 6 bases from J, the junction kept 7 bases outside the gene matches. CDR3 amino acids: CASSYSWTGGAEAFF. For the CDR3, the DNA is TGTGCCAGCAGTTACTCTTGGACAGGAGGGGCTGAAGCTTTCTTT.

This clone was detected a few times. The CDR3 sequence is CASSASTATYEQYF. In DNA form, the CDR3 reads TGTGCCAGCTCAGCTTCTACAGCGACCTACGAGCAGTACTTC. The chain carries TRBV18 and TRBJ2-7; D not resolved. The V gene's germline CDR1 is KGHSH and CDR2 LQKENI. The V gene lost 5 bases and the J gene lost 2 bases, with 13 bases spanning the gap. This CDR3 spans 14 amino acids.

The chain has TRBV6-1 and TRBJ1-1; D remains unclear. Germline values: CDR1 MNHNS, CDR2 SASEGT. The CDR3 contains 11 residues. Trimming removed 4 bases at V and 9 bases at J, with 9 bases between. CDR3 in amino acids: CASSVGYQAFF. The CDR3 DNA is TGTGCCAGCAGTGTAGGGTATCAAGCTTTCTTT.

This clone was counted a single time. V usage is TRBV7-8 and J usage is TRBJ1-1; 10 bases agree with TRBD1. The CDR3 loop spans 15 amino acids. Trimming took 5 bases from V and 11 from J; bases not matched to a gene: 14. Germline V lookup: CDR1 SGHVS, CDR2 FQNEAQ. Written as DNA, the CDR3 is TGTGCCAGCAGCCCTTGGGACAGGGGAATGGGTATGGCTTTCTTT. Encoded protein: CASSPWDRGMGMAFF.

The CDR3 loop is CASSLWLGTRYEQFF. For the CDR3, the DNA is TGTGCCAGCAGCTTGTGGCTAGGGACTAGATATGAGCAGTTCTTC. The chain is built from TRBV5-6 and TRBJ2-1; 8 bases map to TRBD2. J lost 8 bases, V lost 1 base, and 8 bases had no gene match. Germline assignment: CDR1 SGHDT and CDR2 YYEEEE. The CDR3 is 15 amino acids.

The table lists this clone with a few counts. Other nucleotide sequences in the sample specify the same CDR3. The chain couples TRBV5-4 to TRBJ2-4, with D maybe TRBD1 (6 bases). The CDR3 has 14 residues. CDR1 SGHNT and CDR2 YYREEE come from the germline V gene (reference sequence). Trimming took 5 bases from V and 0 from J, leaving 9 bases between them. CDR3 in amino acids: CASSLQGAKNIQYF. Here the CDR3 DNA reads TGTGCCAGCAGTTTACAGGGAGCCAAAAACATTCAGTACTTC. The entire variable domain, with the rest obtained from reference TRBV5-4 and TRBJ2-4, is as follows: ETGVTQSPTHLIKTRGQQVTLRCSSQSGHNTVSWYQQALGQGPQFIFQYYREEENGRGNFPPRFSGLQFPNYSSELNVNALELDDSALYLCASSLQGAKNIQYFGAGTRLSVL.

The J gene is TRBJ1-1, the V gene TRBV7-8; D is possibly TRBD1 (5 bases). CDR1 and CDR2 (germline): SGHVS, FQNEAQ. The CDR3 spans 13 residues. V lost 4 bases, J lost 2 bases, and 8 bases lay in between. The chain's CDR3 is CASSWGRNTEAFF. The CDR3 DNA reads as TGTGCCAGCAGCTGGGGACGCAACACTGAAGCTTTCTTT.

This sequence joins TRBV5-5 and TRBJ2-7, with 7 positions matching TRBD2. This CDR3 has 14 amino acids. Germline loops: CDR1 SGHKS, CDR2 YYEKEE (reference sequence). V was pared by 3 bases and J by 0 bases, with 3 bases of the junction left unmatched. In DNA, the CDR3 is TGTGCCAGCAGCTGGGGGGGTAGCTCCTACGAGCAGTACTTC. Amino acid sequence: CASSWGGSSYEQYF.

The chain joins TRBV6-6 to TRBJ2-3, with D possibly TRBD1 on 5 matching bases. The V end was cut by 5 bases, the J end by 6 bases, with 12 bases between. In germline, CDR1 is MNHNY, CDR2 SVGAGI (reference sequence). This CDR3 contains 13 residues. CDR3 loop: CASSRTNADTQYF. The CDR3 region has the DNA TGTGCCAGCAGTCGGACAAACGCGGATACGCAGTATTTT.

This sequence joins TRBV28 and TRBJ2-7; D ambiguous. From germline, CDR1 is MDHEN and CDR2 SYDVKM. This CDR3 contains 13 residues. V dropped 4 bases and J dropped 7 bases, with 14 bases sitting between them. CDR3 DNA: TGTGCCAGCAGTTCACAGCGCCCAAAGGAGCAGTACTTC. Amino acids: CASSSQRPKEQYF.